One TCR beta chain is described in this entry. There is no known antigen for this receptor. No base-level quality is on record; no much larger clone is a single base apart. This sample stems from a study of cytomegalovirus exposure and HLA in healthy donors (dated 2017 in TCRdb). At the level of the whole study: An earlier analysis of some 600 of the donors reported 250 to 300 Gb of sequence data and 90 million to 120 million unique TCR beta sequences obtained from roughly 180 million T cells. High-throughput TCR immunosequencing, statistical association of individual TCRs with disease status, and machine learning were combined to predict cytomegalovirus infection status. The aim of the study was to test whether cataloging public T cell receptors could identify signatures of past pathogen exposure. Besides the first cohort of 500 to 700 subjects, a separate validation cohort made up of over a hundred different subjects was used. In the later analysis, no new phenotypic data were used to find candidate immune exposures; instead, reliance was placed on TCR beta sequences and their occurrence across donors. A later genetic analysis used genome-wide SNP genotypes for about 65% of the 666 donors, treating that subset as a discovery cohort. An early release that covered 640 HLA-typed donors contained around 330 gigabases of sequencing data and 80 million or so unique TCR sequences. Because of strong linkage in the cohort, four to six DR-DQ haplotypes were treated as single units for association and clustering. Among 398 genotyped donors of the cohort, an average of about 240,000 unique TCR beta nucleotide sequences were sequenced per donor, 15% to 20% of them non-productive. Among the approximately 400 genotyped donors, about 85% belonged to the genetic ancestry cluster associated with self-reported Caucasian donors. HLA typing included class I and class II loci at four-digit resolution. Every discovery cohort repertoire had been produced on one sequencing platform. In a later analysis, previously published TCR beta repertoires from about 670 donors were re-analyzed and high-resolution HLA genotyping was added so that TCR occurrence patterns could be studied. Typing coverage varied by locus: about 629-630 donors for A, B, C, DRB1 and DQB1; approximately 520 for DQA1; approximately 610 for DPA1; approximately 470 for DPB1. Donor age, sex, ethnicity and CMV serostatus were compiled together with the repertoire data. The study profiled the T cell repertoires of 500 to 800 subjects by immunosequencing and related them to cytomegalovirus serostatus. An earlier analysis of about 600 of the donors used high-throughput TCR beta sequencing to judge whether each TCR beta V gene segment behaved as functional or pseudogenic. General study outcomes and caveats: When HLA alleles, especially DR and DQ, strongly co-occurred, attributing TCR associations to individual alleles was difficult. Because counts were too low, seventeen rarely observed V segments, including chromosome 9 orphons, were left out of the earlier analysis of a few hundred of the donors. Correlated functional status among segregating V segments might be attributable to linkage disequilibrium, but an unknown experimental factor could not be ruled out. A later genetic analysis associated a missense DCLRE1C variant with V-gene and J-gene trimming of TCR beta chains, and an independent cohort replicated the association. A later analysis reported that several top co-occurrence clusters appeared linked to parvovirus B19, influenza, CMV and Epstein-Barr virus. HLA typing was unavailable for some donors at each locus, so association tests used only the typed subset. A further reported finding was that TCR beta sequences accurately predicted the HLA-A and HLA-B alleles for most subjects in the first cohort. A group of highly shared sequence variants was considered likely to be a technical artifact of the sequencing pipeline. CMV serostatus was the only immune exposure information available for the cohort. Because the 87-base-pair reads could not distinguish some IMGT-functional V segments, including TRBV6-2 and TRBV6-3, those segments were excluded. The study gave a list of some 150 TCR beta chains associated with cytomegalovirus. In a later analysis, the rate of TCR association differed among HLA loci, with DRB1 alleles having the most associated TCRs and HLA-C alleles having the fewest. Broadly in line with IMGT annotations, most TCR beta V segments showed up in productive rearrangements about 87% or about 30% of the time in an earlier analysis of around 600 of the donors. In both the original and validation cohorts, the classifier was reported to diagnose cytomegalovirus status with high specificity and sensitivity. Only TCR beta chains were sequenced in this cohort, and the absence of alpha or paired-chain data limited detectable features. Sequencing depth was assumed to be roughly uniform across donors in the presence/absence analyses, though that assumption may not hold. In a later genetic analysis, fewer N-insertions in productive TCRs were reported among donors in an Asian-associated ancestry cluster than the roughly 700-donor mean. In vitro tests confirmed that a few of the cytomegalovirus-associated TCR beta chains recognize cytomegalovirus antigens. Most TCR sequences were observed very rarely across donors, whereas some public TCRs were present in many individuals. Compared with equally common non-associated chains, HLA-associated TCR beta chains in a later analysis were more clonally expanded and had lower generation probabilities. Most CMV-associated TCR beta chains appeared to be HLA-restricted in a later analysis, and the HLA associations seemed to be driven largely by CMV exposure. A later analysis associated some 17,000 TCR beta sequences with specific HLA alleles at a false discovery rate of 0.05. The authors suggested that the approach could potentially be extended to other disease states and immunological phenotypes.

Library preparation was by the immunoSEQ multiplex PCR assay. The multiplex PCR relied on a mix of 60 forward primers for TCR Vbeta segments and 13 reverse primers for TCR Jbeta segments. The CDR3 region of rearranged TCR beta genes was amplified from genomic DNA with a multiplex PCR assay. The amplified TCR beta libraries were sequenced on the Illumina HiSeq System as 87-base-pair reads. On the study's bioinformatics: Across the 666 repertoires, a later analysis counted tens of millions of unique TCR beta chains, 9.5 million to 12 million of which were shared by at least two donors. To remove PCR and sequencing errors, raw reads were error-corrected and collapsed into unique sequences using a nearest-neighbor algorithm that merged closely related sequences. V, D and J gene segments were assigned by aligning CDR3 sequences to IMGT reference sequences. For a sequence to be retained, a match of at least six nucleotides to both a V gene segment and a J gene segment was required. A rearrangement counted as productive if the CDR3 had no stop codons and remained in frame with V and J, and every other rearrangement counted as non-productive. CDR3 was defined by IMGT convention, running from the second conserved V-encoded cysteine to the conserved J-encoded phenylalanine. The earlier analysis of about 610 of the donors excluded any sequence lacking an unambiguous match to a single V gene segment. In an earlier analysis of 587 of the donors, a V segment was called functional when productive rearrangements were above 56.7%, and segregating when the standard deviation between donors exceeded 5%. To diagnose cytomegalovirus status from the catalog of TCR beta chain sequences, a statistical classification framework was built. A later analysis assigned V and J genes by comparing TCR nucleotide sequences with IMGT/GENE-DB human TR gene sequences. In a later analysis, CDR3 sequences and most-parsimonious VDJ recombination scenarios were assigned using the TCRdist pipeline. A later analysis defined each TCR beta chain by its CDR3 amino acid sequence plus V-gene family, and excluded reads lacking a unique V-gene family. In a later analysis, fewer than 600 highly shared, low-generation-probability nucleotide sequences were removed to address suspected cross-contamination and a sequencing artifact. In a later analysis, a clonal expansion index was calculated for each public chain from normalized within-repertoire ranks of inferred template counts. Generation probabilities in a later analysis came from a VDJ recombination model fitted to out-of-frame rearrangements, and those results were checked against IGoR. A later analysis scored TCR-TCR, TCR-HLA and TCR-CMV co-occurrence with hypergeometric tests, applying a repertoire-size bias correction to TCR pairs. False discovery rates were estimated in a later analysis by permuting HLA or CMV assignments 20 times. In a later analysis, co-occurring TCRs were grouped with DBSCAN, and TCRdist sequence similarity was added when clustering was performed within HLA-allele-positive subsets. Co-occurrence clustering excluded repertoires with fewer than 30,000 or more than 120,000 public chains, plus five with anomalous nucleotide sharing. Held by TCRdb, this immuneACCESS table contains in-frame sequences only and omits some clones. Under half of the omission traces to an unresolved V gene where checked; the cause of the rest is unknown. D and trimming come from the DNA, and the V and J calls and clone size come from that table. This sample is represented by approximately 120,000 clones; more than 70% of them were singletons. 6.7% of the sample is held by the ten biggest clonotypes.

V trim: 2 bases; J trim: 5 bases; unmatched bases: 7. The germline V gene gives CDR1 as SQVTM and CDR2 as ANQGSEA. The CDR3, cysteine through phenylalanine, is 14 amino acids long. Only the CDR3 portion is preserved as DNA: 42 bases, with reading frame beginning at the first base. The cohort comprised 670 or so healthy bone marrow donors. All cohort members were sampled while nominally healthy, although unrecorded immune exposures were likely present. The donor was CMV seropositive and belonged to the group of 270 or so seropositive cohort members. Every donor gave a peripheral blood sample, and the peripheral blood mononuclear cells from that sample were used for TCR beta sequencing. The Qiagen DNeasy Blood Extraction Kit was used to extract genomic DNA from the blood cell samples.

The TCR was taken from a young woman in good health and CMV-seropositive. The sequence links TRBV29-1 to TRBJ1-1; 8 junctional bases match TRBD1. The specimen sequenced was PBMCs. The base sequence is TGCAGCGTTGAAAGCGACAGGGGTGGGACTGAAGCTTTCTTT. This is translated as CSVESDRGGTEAFF.